The table lists the clone carrying this T cell receptor beta chain with many counts. Its antigen is still unknown. MiXCR was run by TCRdb on the multiplex PCR reads, yielding one entry per CDR3 protein. The sample holds approximately 210,000 distinct CDR3 sequences; approximately 29% are singletons and the top ten take 1.4%. This sample is drawn from a study of breast tumors, draining lymph nodes, adjacent tissues. Samples came from axillary lymph nodes draining the breast cancer. Germline V gene data show CDR1 as MNHEY and CDR2 as SVGEGT. The CDR3 runs to 13 residues. V lost 0 bases to trimming and J lost 3 bases, with 3 bases between them. Study-wide results and limits: Tumor repertoires ranked between lymph nodes and nontumor tissue in diversity, with V and J gene preferences.

The sequenced sample consisted of axillary lymph node tissue. This receptor was taken from a female donor with breast cancer. Some clones in this sample may be carry-over from other donors' samples. The V call is TRBV6-2 or TRBV6-3, the J call TRBJ1-5, with D hard to call. The CDR3 reads CASSYSNNQPQHF. In nucleotides, the CDR3 is TGTGCCAGCAGTTACTCGAACAATCAGCCCCAGCATTTT.